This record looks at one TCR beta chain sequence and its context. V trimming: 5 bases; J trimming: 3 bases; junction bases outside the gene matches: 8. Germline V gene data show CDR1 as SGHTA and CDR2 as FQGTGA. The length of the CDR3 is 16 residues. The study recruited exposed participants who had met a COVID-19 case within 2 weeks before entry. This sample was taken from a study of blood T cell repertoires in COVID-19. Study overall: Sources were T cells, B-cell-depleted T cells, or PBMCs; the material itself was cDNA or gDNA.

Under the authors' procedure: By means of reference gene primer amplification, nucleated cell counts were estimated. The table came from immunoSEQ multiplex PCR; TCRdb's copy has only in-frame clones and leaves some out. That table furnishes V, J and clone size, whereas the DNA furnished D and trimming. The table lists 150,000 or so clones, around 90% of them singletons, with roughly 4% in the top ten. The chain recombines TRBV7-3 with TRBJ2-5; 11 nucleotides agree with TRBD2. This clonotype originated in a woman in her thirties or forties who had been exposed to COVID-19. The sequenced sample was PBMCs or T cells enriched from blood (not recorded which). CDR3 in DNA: TGTGCCAGCAGCATTTCCGGGACTAGCGGCGAAGAGACCCAGTACTTC. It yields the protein CASSISGTSGEETQYF.